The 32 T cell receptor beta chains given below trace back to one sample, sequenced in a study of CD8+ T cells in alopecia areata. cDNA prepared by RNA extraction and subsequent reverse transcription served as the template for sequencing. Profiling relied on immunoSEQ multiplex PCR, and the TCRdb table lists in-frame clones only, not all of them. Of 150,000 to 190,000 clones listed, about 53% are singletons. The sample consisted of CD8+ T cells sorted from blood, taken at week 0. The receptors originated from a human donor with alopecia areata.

CDR3 nucleotides: TGTGCCAGCAGTCAGGGTTACACCGGGGAGCTGTTTTTT. It translates to CASSQGYTGELFF. The J gene is TRBJ2-2, the V gene TRBV6-5; TRBD1 is a possible D gene (5 bases). V gave up 5 bases and J gave up 3 bases, with 7 bases separating them. The germline CDR1 and CDR2 sequences are MNHEY and SVGAGI. CDR3 size: 13 residues.

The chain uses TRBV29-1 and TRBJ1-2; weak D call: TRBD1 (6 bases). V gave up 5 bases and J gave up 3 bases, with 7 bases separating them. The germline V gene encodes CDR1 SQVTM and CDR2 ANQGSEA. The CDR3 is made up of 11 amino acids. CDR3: CSVSGDYGYTF. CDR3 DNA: TGCAGCGTTTCAGGGGACTATGGCTACACCTTC.

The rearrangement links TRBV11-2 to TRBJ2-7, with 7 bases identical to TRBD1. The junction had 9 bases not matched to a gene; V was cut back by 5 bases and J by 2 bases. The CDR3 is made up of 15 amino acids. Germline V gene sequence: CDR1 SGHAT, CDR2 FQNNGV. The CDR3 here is CASSTGHRGTYEQYF. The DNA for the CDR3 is TGTGCCAGCAGCACCGGCCACAGGGGTACCTACGAGCAGTACTTC.

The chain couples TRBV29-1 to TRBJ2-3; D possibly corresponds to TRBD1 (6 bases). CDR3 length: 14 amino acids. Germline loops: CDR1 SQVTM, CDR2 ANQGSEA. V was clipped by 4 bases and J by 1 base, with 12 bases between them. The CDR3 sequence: CSVAAGDGTDTQYF. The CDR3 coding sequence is TGCAGCGTTGCCGCAGGGGACGGCACAGATACGCAGTATTTT.

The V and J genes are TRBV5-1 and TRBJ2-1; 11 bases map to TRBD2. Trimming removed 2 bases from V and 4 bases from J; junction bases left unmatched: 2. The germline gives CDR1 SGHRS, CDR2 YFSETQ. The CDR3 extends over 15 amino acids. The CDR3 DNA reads TGCGCCAGCAGCTTTACTAGCGGGGGTTACAATGAGCAGTTCTTC. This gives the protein CASSFTSGGYNEQFF.

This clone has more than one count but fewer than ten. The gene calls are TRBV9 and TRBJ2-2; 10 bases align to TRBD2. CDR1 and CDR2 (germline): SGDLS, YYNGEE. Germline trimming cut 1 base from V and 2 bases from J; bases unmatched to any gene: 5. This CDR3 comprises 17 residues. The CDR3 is CASSVPLAGANTGELFF. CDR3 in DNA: TGTGCCAGCAGCGTACCGCTAGCGGGGGCAAACACCGGGGAGCTGTTTTTT.

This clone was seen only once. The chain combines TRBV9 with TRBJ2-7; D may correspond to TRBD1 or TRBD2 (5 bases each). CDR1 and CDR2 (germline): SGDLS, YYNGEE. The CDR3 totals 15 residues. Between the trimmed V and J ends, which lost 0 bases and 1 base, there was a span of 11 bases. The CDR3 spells CASSVGGNPSYEQYF. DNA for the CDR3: TGTGCCAGCAGCGTAGGGGGGAATCCTTCCTACGAGCAGTACTTC.

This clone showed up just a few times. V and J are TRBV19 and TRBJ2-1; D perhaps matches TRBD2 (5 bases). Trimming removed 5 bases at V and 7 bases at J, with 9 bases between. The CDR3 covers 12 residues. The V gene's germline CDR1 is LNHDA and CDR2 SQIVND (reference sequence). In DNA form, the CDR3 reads TGTGCCAGTAGTCTGGGGAGTAATGAGCAGTTCTTC. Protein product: CASSLGSNEQFF. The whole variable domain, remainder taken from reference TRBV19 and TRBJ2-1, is DGGITQSPKYLFRKEGQNVTLSCEQNLNHDAMYWYRQDPGQGLRLIYYSQIVNDFQKGDIAEGYSVSREKKESFPLTVTSAQKNPTAFYLCASSLGSNEQFFGPGTRLTVL.

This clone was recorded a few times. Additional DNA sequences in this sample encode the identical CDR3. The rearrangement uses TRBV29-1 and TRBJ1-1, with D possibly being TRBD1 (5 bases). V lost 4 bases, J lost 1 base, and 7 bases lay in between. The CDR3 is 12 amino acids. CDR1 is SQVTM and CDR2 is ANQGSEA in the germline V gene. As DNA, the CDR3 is TGCAGCGTTGGGGGCTGGAACACTGAAGCTTTCTTT. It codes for CSVGGWNTEAFF. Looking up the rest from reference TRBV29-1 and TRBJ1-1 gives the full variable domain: SAVISQKPSRDICQRGTSLTIQCQVDSQVTMMFWYRQQPGQSLTLIATANQGSEATYESGFVIDKFPISRPNLTFSTLTVSNMSPEDSSIYLCSVGGWNTEAFFGQGTRLTVV.

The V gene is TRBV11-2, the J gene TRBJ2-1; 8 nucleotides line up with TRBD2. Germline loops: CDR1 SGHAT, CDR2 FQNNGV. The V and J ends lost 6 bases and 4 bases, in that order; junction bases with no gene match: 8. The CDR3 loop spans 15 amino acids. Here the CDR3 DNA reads TGTGCCAGCAGATCAACTAGCGGACCTTACAATGAGCAGTTCTTC. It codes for CASRSTSGPYNEQFF.

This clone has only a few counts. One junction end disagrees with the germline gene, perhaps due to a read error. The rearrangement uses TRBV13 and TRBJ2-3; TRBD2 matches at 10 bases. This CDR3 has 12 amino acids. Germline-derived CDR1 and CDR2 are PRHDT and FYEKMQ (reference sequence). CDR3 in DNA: TGTGCCAGCGGACGATCTAGCGGGGGACCTTCTTTT. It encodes CASGRSSGGPSF.

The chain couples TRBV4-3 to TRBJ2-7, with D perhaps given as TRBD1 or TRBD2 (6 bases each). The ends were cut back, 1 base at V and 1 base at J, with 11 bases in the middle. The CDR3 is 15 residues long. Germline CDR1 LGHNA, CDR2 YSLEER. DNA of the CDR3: TGCGCCAGCAGCCAAGCACAGGGACTTTCCTACGAGCAGTACTTC. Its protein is CASSQAQGLSYEQYF.

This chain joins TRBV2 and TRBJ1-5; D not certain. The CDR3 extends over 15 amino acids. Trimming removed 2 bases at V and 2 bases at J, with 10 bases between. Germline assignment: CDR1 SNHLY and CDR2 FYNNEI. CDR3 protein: CASSERHQGNQPQHF. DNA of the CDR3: TGTGCCAGCAGTGAAAGACATCAGGGCAATCAGCCCCAGCATTTT.

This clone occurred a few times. The CDR3 sequence: CSVVLSSSKNIQYF. The CDR3 DNA follows: TGCAGCGTTGTACTTTCGTCTTCCAAAAACATTCAGTACTTC. The J gene is TRBJ2-4, the V gene TRBV29-1; D gene unclear. Per the germline V gene, CDR1 is SQVTM and CDR2 is ANQGSEA. This CDR3 region has 14 residues. Trimming took 4 bases from V and 2 from J, leaving 12 bases between them. The complete variable domain, with remaining parts taken from reference TRBV29-1 and TRBJ2-4, reads SAVISQKPSRDICQRGTSLTIQCQVDSQVTMMFWYRQQPGQSLTLIATANQGSEATYESGFVIDKFPISRPNLTFSTLTVSNMSPEDSSIYLCSVVLSSSKNIQYFGAGTRLSVL.

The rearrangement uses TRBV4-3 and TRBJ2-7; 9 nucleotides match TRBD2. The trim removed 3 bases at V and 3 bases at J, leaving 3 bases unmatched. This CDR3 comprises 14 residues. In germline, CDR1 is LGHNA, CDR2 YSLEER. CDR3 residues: CASSQLAGFYEQYF. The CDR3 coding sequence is TGCGCCAGCAGCCAGCTAGCGGGGTTCTACGAGCAGTACTTC.

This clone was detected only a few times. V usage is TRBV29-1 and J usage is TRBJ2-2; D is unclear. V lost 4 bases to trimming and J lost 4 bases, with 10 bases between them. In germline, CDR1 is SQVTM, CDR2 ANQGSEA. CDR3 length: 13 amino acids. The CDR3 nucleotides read TGCAGCGTTGGGGCCCCAATCACCGGGGAGCTGTTTTTT. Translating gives CSVGAPITGELFF.

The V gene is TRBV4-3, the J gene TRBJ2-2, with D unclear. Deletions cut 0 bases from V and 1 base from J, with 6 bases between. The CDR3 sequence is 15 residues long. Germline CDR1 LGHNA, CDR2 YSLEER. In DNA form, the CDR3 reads TGCGCCAGCAGCCAAGAATGGGGGAACACCGGGGAGCTGTTTTTT. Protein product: CASSQEWGNTGELFF.

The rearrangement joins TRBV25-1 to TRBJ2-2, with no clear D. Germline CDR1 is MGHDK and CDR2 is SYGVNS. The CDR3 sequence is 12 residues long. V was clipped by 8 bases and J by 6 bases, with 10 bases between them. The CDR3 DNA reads TGTGCCAGCCGTACAGCAGCCGGGGAGCTGTTTTTT. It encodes CASRTAAGELFF.

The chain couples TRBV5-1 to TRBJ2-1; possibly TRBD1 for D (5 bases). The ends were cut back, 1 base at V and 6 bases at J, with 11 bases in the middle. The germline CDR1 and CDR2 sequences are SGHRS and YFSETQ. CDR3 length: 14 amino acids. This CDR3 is CASSLSTGRNEQFF. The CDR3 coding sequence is TGCGCCAGCAGCTTGAGCACAGGCCGCAATGAGCAGTTCTTC.

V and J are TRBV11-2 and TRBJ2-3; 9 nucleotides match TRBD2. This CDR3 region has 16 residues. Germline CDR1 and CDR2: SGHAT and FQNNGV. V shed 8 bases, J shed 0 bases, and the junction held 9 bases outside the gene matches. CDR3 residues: CASVAGAILSTDTQYF. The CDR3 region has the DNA TGTGCCAGCGTAGCGGGGGCCATCCTTAGCACAGATACGCAGTATTTT.

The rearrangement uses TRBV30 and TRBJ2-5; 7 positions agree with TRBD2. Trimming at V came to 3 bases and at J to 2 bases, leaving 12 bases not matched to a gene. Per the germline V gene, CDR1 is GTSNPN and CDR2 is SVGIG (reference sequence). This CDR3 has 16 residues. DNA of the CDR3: TGTGCCTGGAGCCTCAAACGGGAGGATCTACAAGAGACCCAGTACTTC. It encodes CAWSLKREDLQETQYF.

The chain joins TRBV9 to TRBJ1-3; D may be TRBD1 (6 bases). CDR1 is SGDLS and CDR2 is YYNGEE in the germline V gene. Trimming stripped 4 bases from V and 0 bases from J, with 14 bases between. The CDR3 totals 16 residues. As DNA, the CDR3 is TGTGCCAGCAGCAACGACAGGATCGGCTCTGGAAACACCATATATTTT. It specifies CASSNDRIGSGNTIYF.

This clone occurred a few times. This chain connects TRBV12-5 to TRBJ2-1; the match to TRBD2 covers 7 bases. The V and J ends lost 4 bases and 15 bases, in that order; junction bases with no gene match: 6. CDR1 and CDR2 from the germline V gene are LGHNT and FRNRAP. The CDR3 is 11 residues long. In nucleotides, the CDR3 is TGTGCTAGTGGTTCTGGCGGGAGCGGGTTCTTC. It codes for CASGSGGSGFF.

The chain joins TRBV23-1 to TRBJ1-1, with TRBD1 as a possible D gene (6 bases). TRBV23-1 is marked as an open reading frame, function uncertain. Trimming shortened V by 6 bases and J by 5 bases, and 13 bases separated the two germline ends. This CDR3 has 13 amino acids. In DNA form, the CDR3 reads TGCGCCAGCAGAGGACAGATTAGGACTGAAGCTTTCTTT. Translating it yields CASRGQIRTEAFF.

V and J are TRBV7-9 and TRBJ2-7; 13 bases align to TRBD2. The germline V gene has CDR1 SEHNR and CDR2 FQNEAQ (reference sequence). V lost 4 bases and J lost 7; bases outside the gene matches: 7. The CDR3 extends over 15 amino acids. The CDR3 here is CASSSLTSGGPEQYF. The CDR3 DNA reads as TGTGCCAGCAGCTCCCTGACTAGCGGGGGGCCGGAGCAGTACTTC.

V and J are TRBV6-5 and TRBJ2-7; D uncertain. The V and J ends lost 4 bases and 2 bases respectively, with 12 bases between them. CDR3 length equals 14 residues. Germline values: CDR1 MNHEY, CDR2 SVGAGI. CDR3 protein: CASSFLERPYEQYF. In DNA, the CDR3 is TGTGCCAGCAGTTTTCTGGAACGACCCTACGAGCAGTACTTC.

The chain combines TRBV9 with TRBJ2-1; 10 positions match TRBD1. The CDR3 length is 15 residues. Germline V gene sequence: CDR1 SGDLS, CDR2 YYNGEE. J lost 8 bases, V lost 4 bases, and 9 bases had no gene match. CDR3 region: CASSTERDRGDEQFF. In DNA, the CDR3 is TGTGCCAGCAGCACAGAACGGGACAGGGGCGATGAGCAGTTCTTC. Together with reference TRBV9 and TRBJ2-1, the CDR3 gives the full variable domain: DSGVTQTPKHLITATGQRVTLRCSPRSGDLSVYWYQQSLDQGLQFLIQYYNGEERAKGNILERFSAQQFPDLHSELNLSSLELGDSALYFCASSTERDRGDEQFFGPGTRLTVL.

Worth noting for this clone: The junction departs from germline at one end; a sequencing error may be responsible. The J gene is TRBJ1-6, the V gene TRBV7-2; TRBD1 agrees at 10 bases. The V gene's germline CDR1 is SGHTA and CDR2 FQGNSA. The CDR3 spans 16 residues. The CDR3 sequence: CASSQEAGTGASPLHF. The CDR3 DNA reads TGCGCCAGCAGCCAAGAGGCCGGGACAGGGGCCTCACCCCTCCACTTT.

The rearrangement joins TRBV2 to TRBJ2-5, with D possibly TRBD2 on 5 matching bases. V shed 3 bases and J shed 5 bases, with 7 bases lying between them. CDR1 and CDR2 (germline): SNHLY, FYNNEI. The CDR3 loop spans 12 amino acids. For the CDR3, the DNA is TGTGCCAGCAGTGAGAGAGGGGAGACCCAGTACTTC. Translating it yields CASSERGETQYF.

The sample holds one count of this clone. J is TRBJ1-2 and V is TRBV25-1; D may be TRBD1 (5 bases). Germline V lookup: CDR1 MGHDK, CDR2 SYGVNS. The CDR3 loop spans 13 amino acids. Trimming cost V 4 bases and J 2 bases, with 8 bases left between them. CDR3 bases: TGTGCCAGCAGTGGTGGGGGGAACTATGGCTACACCTTC. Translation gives CASSGGGNYGYTF.

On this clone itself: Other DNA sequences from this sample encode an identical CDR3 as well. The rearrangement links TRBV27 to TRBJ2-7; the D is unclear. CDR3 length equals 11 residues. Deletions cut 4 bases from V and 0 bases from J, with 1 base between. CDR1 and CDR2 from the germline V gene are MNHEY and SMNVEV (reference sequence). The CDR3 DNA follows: TGTGCCAGCAGTTCCTCCTACGAGCAGTACTTC. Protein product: CASSSSYEQYF.

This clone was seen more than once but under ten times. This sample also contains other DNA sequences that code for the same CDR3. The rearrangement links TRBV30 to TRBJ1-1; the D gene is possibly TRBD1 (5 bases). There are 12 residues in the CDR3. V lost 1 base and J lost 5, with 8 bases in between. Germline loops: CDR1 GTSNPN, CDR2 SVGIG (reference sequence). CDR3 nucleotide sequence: TGTGCCTGGAGTGCTGGGGGAACTGAAGCTTTCTTT. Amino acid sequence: CAWSAGGTEAFF. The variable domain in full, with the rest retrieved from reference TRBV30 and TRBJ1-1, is SQTIHQWPATLVQPVGSPLSLECTVEGTSNPNLYWYRQAAGRGLQLLFYSVGIGQISSEVPQNLSASRPQDRQFILSSKKLLLSDSGFYLCAWSAGGTEAFFGQGTRLTVV.